This record covers a single T cell receptor beta chain. The protocol was immunoSEQ multiplex PCR, while the TCRdb copy is restricted to in-frame clones and leaves out a portion. This sample has approximately 380,000 clones; about nine tenths occur once, and the top ten carry 0.8% to 0.9%. These data come from a study of blood T cell repertoires in COVID-19. CDR3 length: 13 amino acids. Trimming pared 6 bases from V and 8 bases from J, leaving 14 bases between. CDR1 KGHSH and CDR2 LQKENI come from the germline V gene. The rearrangement uses TRBV18 and TRBJ2-4; tentatively, D is TRBD1 (6 bases). This sequence originates from a woman between 40 and 50 years old who had been exposed to COVID-19. The specimen sequenced was PBMCs or T cells enriched from blood (not recorded which). CDR3 nucleotide sequence: TGTGCCAGCTCGACAGGAGAATCGGACATTCAGTACTTC. The encoded protein is CASSTGESDIQYF.